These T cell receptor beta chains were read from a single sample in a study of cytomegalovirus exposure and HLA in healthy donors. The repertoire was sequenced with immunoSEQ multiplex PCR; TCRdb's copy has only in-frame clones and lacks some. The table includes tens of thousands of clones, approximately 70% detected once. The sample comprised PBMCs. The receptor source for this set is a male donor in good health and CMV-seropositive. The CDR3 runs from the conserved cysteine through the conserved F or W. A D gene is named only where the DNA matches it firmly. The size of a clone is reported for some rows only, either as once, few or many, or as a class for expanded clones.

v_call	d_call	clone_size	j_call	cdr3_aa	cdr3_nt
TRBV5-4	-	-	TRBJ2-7	CASSSLYEQYF	TGTGCCAGCAGCTCCCTCTACGAGCAGTACTTC
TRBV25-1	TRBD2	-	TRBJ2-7	CASSDLSVGGRSYEQYF	TGTGCCAGCAGTGACCTCTCAGTGGGAGGGCGTTCCTACGAGCAGTACTTC
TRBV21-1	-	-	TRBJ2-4	CASSKVRDRTKNIQYF	TGTGCCAGCAGCAAAGTACGGGACAGAACAAAAAACATTCAGTACTTC
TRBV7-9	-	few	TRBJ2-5	CASSSRGGGGETQYF	TGTGCCAGCAGCTCAAGGGGAGGGGGGGGAGAGACCCAGTACTTC
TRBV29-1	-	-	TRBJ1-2	CSALERGSYGYTF	TGCAGCGCTCTAGAAAGGGGTTCCTATGGCTACACCTTC
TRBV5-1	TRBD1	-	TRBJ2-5	CASSLRFVGTATPLPRETQYF	TGCGCCAGCAGCTTGCGGTTTGTAGGGACAGCAACACCCCTGCCACGAGAGACCCAGTACTTC
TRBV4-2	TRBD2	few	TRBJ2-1	CASSPWTSRDEQFF	TGTGCCAGCAGCCCCTGGACTAGTCGCGATGAGCAGTTCTTC
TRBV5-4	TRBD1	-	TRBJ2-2	CASSPPGQGALNTGELFF	TGTGCCAGCAGCCCTCCGGGACAGGGGGCGCTGAACACCGGGGAGCTGTTTTTT
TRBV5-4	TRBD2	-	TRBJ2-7	CASSLRAGGPFEQYF	TGTGCCAGCAGCTTGCGGGCGGGGGGGCCGTTCGAGCAGTACTTC
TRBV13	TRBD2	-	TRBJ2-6	CASRGVPGANVLTF	TGTGCCAGCCGGGGGGTACCTGGGGCCAACGTCCTGACTTTC